This T cell receptor (beta chain) derives from a study of cytomegalovirus exposure and HLA in healthy donors. With 60 Vbeta and 13 Jbeta primers, the PCR was carried out. Method: immunoSEQ multiplex PCR; TCRdb's copy keeps in-frame clones and lacks some. The sample lists fewer than 250,000 clones; almost 80% were seen once. The germline V gene encodes CDR1 MGHRA and CDR2 YSYEKL. This CDR3 spans 17 amino acids. V lost 5 bases to trimming and J lost 7 bases; unmatched junction nucleotides: 10. The sequencing sample was made of PBMCs. The sequence was obtained from a male donor in good health and CMV-seronegative. The gene calls are TRBV4-1 and TRBJ2-4; TRBD2 matches 14 bases. The CDR3 DNA follows: TGCGCCAGCAGCACCCGACTAGCGGGGGGGTTGGGGAACATTCAGTACTTC. Amino acids: CASSTRLAGGLGNIQYF.